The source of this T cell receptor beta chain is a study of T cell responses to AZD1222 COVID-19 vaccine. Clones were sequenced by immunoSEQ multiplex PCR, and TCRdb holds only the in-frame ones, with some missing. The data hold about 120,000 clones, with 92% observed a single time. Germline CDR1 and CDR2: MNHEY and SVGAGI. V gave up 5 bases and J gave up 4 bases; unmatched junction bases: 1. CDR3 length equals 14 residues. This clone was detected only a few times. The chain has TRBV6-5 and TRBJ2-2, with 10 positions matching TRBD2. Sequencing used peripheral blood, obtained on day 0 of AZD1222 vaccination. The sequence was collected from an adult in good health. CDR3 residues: CASSSGGGTGELFF. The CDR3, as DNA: TGTGCCAGCAGTAGCGGGGGGGGCACCGGGGAGCTGTTTTTT.